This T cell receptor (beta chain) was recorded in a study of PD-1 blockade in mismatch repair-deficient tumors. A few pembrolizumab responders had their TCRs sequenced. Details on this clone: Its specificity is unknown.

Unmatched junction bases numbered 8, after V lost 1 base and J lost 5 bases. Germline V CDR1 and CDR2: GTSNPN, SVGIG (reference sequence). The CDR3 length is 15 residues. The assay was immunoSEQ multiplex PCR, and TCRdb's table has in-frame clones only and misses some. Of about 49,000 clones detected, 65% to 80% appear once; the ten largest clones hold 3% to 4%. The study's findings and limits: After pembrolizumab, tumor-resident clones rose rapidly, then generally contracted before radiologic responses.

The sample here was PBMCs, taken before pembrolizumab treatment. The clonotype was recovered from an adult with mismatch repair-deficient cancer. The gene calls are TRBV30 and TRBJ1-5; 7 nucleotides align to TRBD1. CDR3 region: CAWSGRTGMHQPQHF. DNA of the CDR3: TGTGCCTGGAGTGGCCGGACAGGTATGCATCAGCCCCAGCATTTT.